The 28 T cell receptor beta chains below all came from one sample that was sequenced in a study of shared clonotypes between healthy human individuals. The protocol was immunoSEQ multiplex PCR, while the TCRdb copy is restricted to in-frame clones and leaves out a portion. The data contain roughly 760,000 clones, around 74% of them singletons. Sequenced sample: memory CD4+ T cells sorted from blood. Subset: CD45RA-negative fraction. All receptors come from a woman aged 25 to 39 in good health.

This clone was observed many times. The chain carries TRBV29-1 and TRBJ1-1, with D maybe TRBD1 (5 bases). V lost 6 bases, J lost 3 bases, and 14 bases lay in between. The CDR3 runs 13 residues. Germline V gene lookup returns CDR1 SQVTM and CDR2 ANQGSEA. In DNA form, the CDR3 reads TGCAGCGTAAGGGGAGACGGGCACACTGAAGCTTTCTTT. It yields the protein CSVRGDGHTEAFF.

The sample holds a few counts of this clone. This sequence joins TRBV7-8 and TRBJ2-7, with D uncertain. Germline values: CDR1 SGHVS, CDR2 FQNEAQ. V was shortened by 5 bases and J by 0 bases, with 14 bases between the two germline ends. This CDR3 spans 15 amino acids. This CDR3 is CASSPRYYDSYEQYF. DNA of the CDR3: TGTGCCAGCAGCCCGAGGTACTATGACTCCTACGAGCAGTACTTC.

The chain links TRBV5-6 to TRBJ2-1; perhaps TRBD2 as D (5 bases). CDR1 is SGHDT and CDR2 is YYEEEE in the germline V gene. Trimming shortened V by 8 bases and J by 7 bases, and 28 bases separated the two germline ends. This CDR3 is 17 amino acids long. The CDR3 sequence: CASSQMKSPSLENEQFF. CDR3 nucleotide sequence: TGTGCCAGTAGCCAGATGAAGTCGCCTAGCCTGGAGAATGAGCAGTTCTTC.

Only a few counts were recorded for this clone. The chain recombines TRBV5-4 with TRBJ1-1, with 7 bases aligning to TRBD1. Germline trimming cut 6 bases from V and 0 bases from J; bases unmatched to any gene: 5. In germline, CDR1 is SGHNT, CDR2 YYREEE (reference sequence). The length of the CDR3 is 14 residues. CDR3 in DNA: TGTGCCAGCAACAGACAGGGTGTGAACACTGAAGCTTTCTTT. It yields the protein CASNRQGVNTEAFF.

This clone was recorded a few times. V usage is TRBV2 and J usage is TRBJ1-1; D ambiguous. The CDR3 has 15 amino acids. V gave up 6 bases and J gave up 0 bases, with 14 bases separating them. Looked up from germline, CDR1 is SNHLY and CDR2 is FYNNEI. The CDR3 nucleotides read TGTGCCAGCAGGCCCTTCGCAGGACTGAACACTGAAGCTTTCTTT. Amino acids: CASRPFAGLNTEAFF.

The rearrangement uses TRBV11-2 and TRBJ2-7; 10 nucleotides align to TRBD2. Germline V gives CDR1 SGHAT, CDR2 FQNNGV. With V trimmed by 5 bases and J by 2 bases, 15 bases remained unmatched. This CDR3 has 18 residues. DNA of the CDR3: TGTGCCAGCAGCACAAGGGCTAGCGGGAGATCCATCCCCTACGAGCAGTACTTC. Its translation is CASSTRASGRSIPYEQYF.

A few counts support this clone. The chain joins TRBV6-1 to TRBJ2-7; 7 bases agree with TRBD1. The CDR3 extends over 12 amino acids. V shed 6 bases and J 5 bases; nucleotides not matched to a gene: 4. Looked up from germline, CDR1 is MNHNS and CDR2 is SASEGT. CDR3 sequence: CASRETGDEQYF. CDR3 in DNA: TGTGCCAGCAGGGAAACAGGGGACGAGCAGTACTTC.

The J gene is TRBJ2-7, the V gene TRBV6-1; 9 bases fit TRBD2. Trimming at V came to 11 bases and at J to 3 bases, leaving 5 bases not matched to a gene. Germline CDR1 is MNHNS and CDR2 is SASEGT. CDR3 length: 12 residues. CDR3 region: CASGTSSYEQYF. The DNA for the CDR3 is TGTGCCTCTGGGACTAGCAGCTACGAGCAGTACTTC.

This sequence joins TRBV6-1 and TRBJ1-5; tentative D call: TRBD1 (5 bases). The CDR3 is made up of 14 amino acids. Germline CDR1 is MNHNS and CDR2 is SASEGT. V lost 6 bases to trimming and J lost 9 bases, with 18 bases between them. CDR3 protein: CASRTGASLGPQHF. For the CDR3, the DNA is TGTGCCAGCAGAACCGGGGCCTCACTCGGGCCCCAGCATTTT.

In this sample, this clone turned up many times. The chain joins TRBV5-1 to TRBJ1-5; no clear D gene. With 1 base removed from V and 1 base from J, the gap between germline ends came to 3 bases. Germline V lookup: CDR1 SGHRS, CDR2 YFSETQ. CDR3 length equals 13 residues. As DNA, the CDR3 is TGCGCCAGCAGCTTGTCCAGCAATCAGCCCCAGCATTTT. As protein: CASSLSSNQPQHF.

The CDR3 loop is CASKTSGNTYEQYF. Written as DNA, the CDR3 is TGTGCCAGCAAAACTAGCGGGAATACTTACGAGCAGTACTTC. The chain recombines TRBV6-1 with TRBJ2-7; 10 bases line up with TRBD2. The CDR3 sequence is 14 residues long. Per germline, CDR1 MNHNS and CDR2 SASEGT. The V segment lost 7 bases and the J segment 4 bases; nucleotides outside the gene matches: 7.

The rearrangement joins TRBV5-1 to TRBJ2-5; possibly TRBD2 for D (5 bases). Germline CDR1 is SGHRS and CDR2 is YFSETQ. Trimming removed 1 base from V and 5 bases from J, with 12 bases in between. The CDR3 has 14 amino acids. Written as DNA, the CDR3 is TGCGCCAGCAGCTTGTCACTAGGCGGGGAGACCCAGTACTTC. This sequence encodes CASSLSLGGETQYF.

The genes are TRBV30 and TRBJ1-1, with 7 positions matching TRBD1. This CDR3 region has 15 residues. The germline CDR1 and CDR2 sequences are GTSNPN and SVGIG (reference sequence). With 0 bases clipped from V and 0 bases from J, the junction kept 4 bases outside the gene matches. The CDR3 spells CAWSVGRGVNTEAFF. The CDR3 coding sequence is TGTGCCTGGAGTGTTGGCAGGGGGGTGAACACTGAAGCTTTCTTT.

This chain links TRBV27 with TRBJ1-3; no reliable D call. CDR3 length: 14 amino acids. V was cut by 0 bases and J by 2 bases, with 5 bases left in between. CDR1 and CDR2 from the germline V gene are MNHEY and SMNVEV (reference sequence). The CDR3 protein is CASSLSGAGNTIYF. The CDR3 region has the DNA TGTGCCAGCAGTTTATCCGGGGCTGGAAACACCATATATTTT.

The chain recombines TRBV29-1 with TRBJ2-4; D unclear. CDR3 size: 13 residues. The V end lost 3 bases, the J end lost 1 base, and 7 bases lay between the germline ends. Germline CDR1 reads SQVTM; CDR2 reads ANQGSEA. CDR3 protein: CSVEDLAKNIQYF. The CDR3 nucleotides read TGCAGCGTTGAGGACCTGGCCAAAAACATTCAGTACTTC.

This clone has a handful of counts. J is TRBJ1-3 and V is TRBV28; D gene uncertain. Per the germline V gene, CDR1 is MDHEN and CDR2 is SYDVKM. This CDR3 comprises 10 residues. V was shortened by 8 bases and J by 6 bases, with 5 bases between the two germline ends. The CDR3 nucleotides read TGTGCCAGCGGTTCAAACACCATATATTTT. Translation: CASGSNTIYF.

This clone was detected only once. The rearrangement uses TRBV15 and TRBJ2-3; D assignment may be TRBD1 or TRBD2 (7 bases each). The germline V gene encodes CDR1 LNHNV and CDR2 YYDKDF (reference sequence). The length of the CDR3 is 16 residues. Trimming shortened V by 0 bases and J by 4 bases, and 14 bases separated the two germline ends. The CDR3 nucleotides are TGTGCCACCAGCAGAGATAGGGAGGGGGCAGCAGATACGCAGTATTTT. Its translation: CATSRDREGAADTQYF.

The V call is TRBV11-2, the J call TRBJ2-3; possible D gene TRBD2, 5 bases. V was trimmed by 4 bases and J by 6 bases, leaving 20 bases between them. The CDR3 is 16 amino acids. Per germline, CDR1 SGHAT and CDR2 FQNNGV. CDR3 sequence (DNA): TGTGCCAGCAGCTCGAGGGCCAAGGGAACGGTGGATACGCAGTATTTT. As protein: CASSSRAKGTVDTQYF.

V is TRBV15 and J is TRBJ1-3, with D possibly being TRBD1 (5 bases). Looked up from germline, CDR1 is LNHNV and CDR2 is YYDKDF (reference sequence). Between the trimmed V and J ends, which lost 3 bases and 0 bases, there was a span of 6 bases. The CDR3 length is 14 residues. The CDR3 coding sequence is TGTGCCACCAGCAGGGGGGACTCTGGAAACACCATATATTTT. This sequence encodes CATSRGDSGNTIYF.

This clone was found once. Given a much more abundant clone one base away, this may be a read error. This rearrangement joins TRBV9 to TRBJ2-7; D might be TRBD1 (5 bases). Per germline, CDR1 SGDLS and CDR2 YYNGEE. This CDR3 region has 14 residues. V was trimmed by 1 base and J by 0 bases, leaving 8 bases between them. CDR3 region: CASSVRQSSYEQYF. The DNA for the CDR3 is TGTGCCAGCAGCGTACGACAGAGCTCCTACGAGCAGTACTTC.

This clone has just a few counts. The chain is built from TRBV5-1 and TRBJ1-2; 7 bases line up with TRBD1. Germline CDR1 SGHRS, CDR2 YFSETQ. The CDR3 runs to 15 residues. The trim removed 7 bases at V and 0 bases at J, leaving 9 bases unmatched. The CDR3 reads CASAPLGQSNYGYTF. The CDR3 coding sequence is TGCGCCAGCGCCCCCCTGGGACAGTCTAACTATGGCTACACCTTC.

The CDR3 spells CASSVAGAGRSGNTIYF. CDR3 nucleotides: TGTGCCAGCAGCGTAGCTGGGGCCGGACGCTCTGGAAACACCATATATTTT. The rearrangement joins TRBV9 to TRBJ1-3; the D gene is possibly TRBD1 (5 bases). Germline V gene lookup returns CDR1 SGDLS and CDR2 YYNGEE. CDR3 length equals 17 residues. V was shortened by 0 bases and J by 0 bases, with 13 bases between the two germline ends.

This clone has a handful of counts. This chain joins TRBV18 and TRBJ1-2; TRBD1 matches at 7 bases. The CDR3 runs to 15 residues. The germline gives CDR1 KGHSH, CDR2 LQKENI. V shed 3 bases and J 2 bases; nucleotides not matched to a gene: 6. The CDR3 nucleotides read TGTGCCAGCTCACCTGGGACAGTACTCAACTATGGCTACACCTTC. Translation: CASSPGTVLNYGYTF.

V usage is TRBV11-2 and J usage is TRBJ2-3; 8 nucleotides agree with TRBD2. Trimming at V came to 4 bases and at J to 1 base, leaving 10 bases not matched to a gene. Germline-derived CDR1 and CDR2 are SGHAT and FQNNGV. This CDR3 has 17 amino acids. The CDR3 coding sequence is TGTGCCAGCAGCTCGAAGACTAGCGTTTGGGGCACAGATACGCAGTATTTT. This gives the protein CASSSKTSVWGTDTQYF. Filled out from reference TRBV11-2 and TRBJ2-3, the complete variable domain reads EAGVAQSPRYKIIEKRQSVAFWCNPISGHATLYWYQQILGQGPKLLIQFQNNGVVDDSQLPKDRFSAERLKGVDSTLKIQPAKLEDSAVYLCASSSKTSVWGTDTQYFGPGTRLTVL.

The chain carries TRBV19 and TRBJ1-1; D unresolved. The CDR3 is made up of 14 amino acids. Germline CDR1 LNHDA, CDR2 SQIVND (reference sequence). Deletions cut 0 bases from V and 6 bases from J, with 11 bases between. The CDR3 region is CASSIDQGSSEAFF. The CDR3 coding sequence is TGTGCCAGTAGTATAGACCAAGGGAGTTCTGAAGCTTTCTTT.

This CDR3 is CASSFTGMNTEAFF. In nucleotides, the CDR3 is TGTGCCAGCAGCTTTACGGGCATGAACACTGAAGCTTTCTTT. The chain is built from TRBV7-9 and TRBJ1-1; D gene uncertain. V was cut by 3 bases and J by 0 bases, with 8 bases left in between. The CDR3 is 14 residues long. Germline CDR1 and CDR2: SEHNR and FQNEAQ (reference sequence).

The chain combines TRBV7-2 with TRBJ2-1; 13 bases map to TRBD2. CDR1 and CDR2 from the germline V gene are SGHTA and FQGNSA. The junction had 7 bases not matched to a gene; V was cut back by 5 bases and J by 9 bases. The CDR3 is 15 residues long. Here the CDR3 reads CASSQPGLAGSEQFF. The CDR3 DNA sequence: TGTGCCAGCAGCCAACCGGGACTAGCGGGAAGTGAGCAGTTCTTC.

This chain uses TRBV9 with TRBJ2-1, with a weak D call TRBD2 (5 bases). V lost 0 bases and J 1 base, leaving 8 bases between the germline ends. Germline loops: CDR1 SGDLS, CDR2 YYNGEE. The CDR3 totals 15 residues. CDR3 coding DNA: TGTGCCAGCAGCGTAGAGGGCGGGTCCTACAATGAGCAGTTCTTC. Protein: CASSVEGGSYNEQFF.